The TCR beta chain under discussion was sequenced for a study of CD8+ T cells in alopecia areata (dated by TCRdb to the late 2010s). Regarding the research as a whole: The treated patients, all with moderate-to-severe alopecia areata, were enrolled in an open-label pilot trial of oral tofacitinib given at 5 to 10 mg twice daily. Tofacitinib was administered for 6 to 18 months, and 6 months of follow-up off drug were then conducted to assess delayed response and recurrence. The SALT score, which quantifies the percentage of affected scalp surface area, was used to measure disease severity in treated patients. High-throughput TCRbeta sequencing was used to examine T cell clonal expansion in alopecia areata in both the C3H/HeJ mouse model and human patients. Scalp tissue and sorted CD4+ and CD8+ peripheral blood T cells from patchy and totalis/universalis alopecia areata patients and from healthy controls were covered by human TCRbeta sequencing. Biopsies were taken from tofacitinib-treated patients at baseline and again at 4 and 24 weeks into treatment, and several of those patients also had a later scalp biopsy. Clonality in the scalp was compared among normal scalp (n=4), patchy alopecia areata scalp (n=8), and alopecia totalis/universalis scalp (n=8). RNA was obtained with the PAXgene miRNA kit for fixed scalp, the miRNeasy kit for PBMCs, and the RNeasy kit for mouse skin. TCRbeta CDR3 regions were amplified by immunoSEQ multiplex PCR with 35 Vbeta forward and 13 Jbeta reverse primers. What the authors observed across the whole study: TCR sequences shared between patients were less clear than in mice, possibly partly because of HLA diversity in the patient population. Resident alphabeta T cells in normal human skin are also sequenced, complicating scalp TCR repertoire analysis, unlike mouse skin dominated by gammadelta T cells. During tofacitinib treatment, many expanded lesional clones stuck around in both scalp and blood, and this persistence may partly explain why relapse happens after treatment is stopped. Compared with normal scalp, lesional scalp had higher clonality and more expanded CD8+ clones, particularly in alopecia totalis/universalis, a pattern that suggests antigenic drive. Because the treated cohort was small and had only one nonresponder, larger studies are needed to examine links between baseline CD8+ expansion and response. Tofacitinib significantly decreased scalp clonality and the number of expanded CD8+ clones among the top 100 scalp clones.

At the junction V is shortened by 2 bases and J by 5 bases, with 6 bases in between. Sequences PRHDT (CDR1) and FYEKMQ (CDR2) are obtained from the germline V gene (reference sequence). From its cysteine to its phenylalanine, the CDR3 spans 12 amino acids. Kept here is only the CDR3 DNA, which spans 36 bases and is read in frame from base 1. The intended sense of this specimen's time point label: 24 weeks on oral tofacitinib. The meaning of the sample's treatment or condition label: oral pan-JAK inhibitor, 5-10 mg twice daily. Lesional scalp punch biopsies and peripheral blood were obtained from alopecia areata patients. After PBMCs were isolated by density centrifugation and stained for CD3, CD4 and CD8, a FACSAria was used to sort CD4+ and CD8+ T cells. The library was obtained by the immunoSEQ multiplex PCR assay. For TCR sequencing, RNA was extracted from every sample and reverse transcribed into cDNA to serve as template. SuperScript III was used for first-strand cDNA synthesis, primed with a 2:1 mix of oligo-dT and random hexamers. A synthetic immune receptor repertoire was used to assess amplification bias, and residual bias was removed computationally. Processing in the source paper ran as follows. Raw reads were preprocessed to remove errors, and CDR3 was defined according to IMGT conventions as the region from the conserved cysteine to phenylalanine. To get clonality, Shannon entropy was normalized by log2 of the number of productive unique TCRs and the result was subtracted from 1. CD4 or CD8 identity of scalp clones was inferred by cross-referencing scalp TCRbeta sequences with sorted blood CD4 and CD8 repertoires. In its TCRdb copy, this immuneACCESS table keeps in-frame sequences only and misses some clones. Where compared with another copy, unresolved V genes explain less than half of these, and the others have no known cause. That table furnishes V, J and clone size, whereas the DNA furnished D and trimming. The sample has over 80,000 clones on record, about 40% of them singletons. The ten largest clonotypes hold roughly a sixth of the sample.

This clone was observed a single time. There is no known antigen for this receptor. Nothing much larger sits one base from this clone, and base qualities are not available. The chain was built from TRBV13 and TRBJ2-5; the D gene assignment is ambiguous. The sample was CD8+ T cells sorted from blood, taken at week 24, from a patient treated with tofacitinib. The receptor's source is a human donor with alopecia areata. The CDR3 region has the sequence CASSLFLETQYF. Here is the DNA: TGTGCCAGCAGCTTATTTCTGGAGACCCAGTACTTC.